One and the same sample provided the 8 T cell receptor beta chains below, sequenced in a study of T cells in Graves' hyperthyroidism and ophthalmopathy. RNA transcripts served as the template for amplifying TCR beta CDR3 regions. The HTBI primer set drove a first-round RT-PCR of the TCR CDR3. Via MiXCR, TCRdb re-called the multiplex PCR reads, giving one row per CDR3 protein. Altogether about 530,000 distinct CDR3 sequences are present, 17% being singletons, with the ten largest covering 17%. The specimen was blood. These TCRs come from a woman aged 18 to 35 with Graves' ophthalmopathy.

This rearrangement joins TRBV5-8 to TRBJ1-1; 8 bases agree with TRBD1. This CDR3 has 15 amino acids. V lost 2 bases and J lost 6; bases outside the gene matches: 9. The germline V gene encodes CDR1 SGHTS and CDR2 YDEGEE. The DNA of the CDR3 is TGTGCCAGCAGCTTCCAGGGGGCGAGTTGGTCTGAAGCTTTCTTT. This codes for CASSFQGASWSEAFF.

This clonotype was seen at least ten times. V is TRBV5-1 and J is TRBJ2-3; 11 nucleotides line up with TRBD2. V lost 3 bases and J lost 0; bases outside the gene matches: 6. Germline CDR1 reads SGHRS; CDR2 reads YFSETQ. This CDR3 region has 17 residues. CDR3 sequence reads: CASSSDGTSGSTDTQYF. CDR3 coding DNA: TGCGCCAGCAGCTCCGACGGGACTAGCGGCAGCACAGATACGCAGTATTTT.

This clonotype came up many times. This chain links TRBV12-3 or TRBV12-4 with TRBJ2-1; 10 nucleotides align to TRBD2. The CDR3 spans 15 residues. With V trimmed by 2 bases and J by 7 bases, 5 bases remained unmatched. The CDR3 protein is CASSLRAGGPNEQFF. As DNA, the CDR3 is TGTGCCAGCAGTTTACGAGCGGGGGGGCCTAATGAGCAGTTCTTC.

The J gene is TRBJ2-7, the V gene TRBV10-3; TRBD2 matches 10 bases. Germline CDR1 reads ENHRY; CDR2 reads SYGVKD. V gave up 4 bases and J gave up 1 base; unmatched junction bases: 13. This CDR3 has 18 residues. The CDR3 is CAISGGNRLAGISYEQYF. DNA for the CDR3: TGTGCCATCAGTGGAGGGAACAGACTAGCGGGCATATCCTACGAGCAGTACTTC.

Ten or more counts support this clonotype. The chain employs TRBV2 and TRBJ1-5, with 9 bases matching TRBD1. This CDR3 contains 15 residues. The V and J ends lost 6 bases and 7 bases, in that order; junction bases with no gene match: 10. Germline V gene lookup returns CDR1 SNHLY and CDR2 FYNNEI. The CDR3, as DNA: TGTGCCAGCAGAGAACAGGGGGCTCTCGGACAGCCCCAGCATTTT. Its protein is CASREQGALGQPQHF.

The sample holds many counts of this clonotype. Here the CDR3 DNA reads TGTGCCAGCAGTCAGGGGGCAGGAGGAAGGACTGAAGCTTTCTTT. Protein product: CASSQGAGGRTEAFF. This sequence joins TRBV27 and TRBJ1-1, with 8 bases fitting TRBD1. J gave up 5 bases and V 5 bases, and 10 bases lay outside the gene matches. Per the germline V gene, CDR1 is MNHEY and CDR2 is SMNVEV (reference sequence). There are 15 residues in the CDR3.

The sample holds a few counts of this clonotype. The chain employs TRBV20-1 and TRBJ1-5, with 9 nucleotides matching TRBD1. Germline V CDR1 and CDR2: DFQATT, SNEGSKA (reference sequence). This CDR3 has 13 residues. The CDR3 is CSGQGMSNQPQHF. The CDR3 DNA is TGCAGCGGACAGGGGATGAGCAATCAGCCCCAGCATTTT.

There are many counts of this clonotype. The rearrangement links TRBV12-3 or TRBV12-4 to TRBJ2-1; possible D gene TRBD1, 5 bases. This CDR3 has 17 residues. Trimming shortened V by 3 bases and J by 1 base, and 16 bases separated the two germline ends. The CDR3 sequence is CASSLVLAGRSYNEQFF. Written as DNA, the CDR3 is TGTGCCAGCAGTTTGGTCTTGGCAGGGCGTTCCTACAATGAGCAGTTCTTC.